What follows are 15 T cell receptor beta chains derived from one specimen sequenced in a study of identical twins. A single record per CDR3 protein comes from TCRdb applying MiXCR to the 5' RACE reads. The sample shows some 660,000 distinct CDR3 sequences, around 8.6% of them seen only once. This sample also appeared in a second study, on yellow fever vaccine responses in identical twins.

Sequencing was performed on PBMCs. Receptors were obtained from a woman younger than 30 in good health.

The rearrangement links TRBV12-3 or TRBV12-4 to TRBJ2-7, with a possible D match to TRBD1 (6 bases). V was clipped by 6 bases and J by 2 bases, with 11 bases between them. CDR3 length: 13 residues. CDR3 region: CASREDSAYEQYF. The CDR3 region has the DNA TGTGCCAGCAGGGAGGACAGTGCCTACGAGCAGTACTTC.

The rearrangement uses TRBV6-5 and TRBJ2-7; the D call may be TRBD1 or TRBD2 (6 bases each). V was clipped by 8 bases and J by 5 bases, with 10 bases between them. In germline, CDR1 is MNHEY, CDR2 SVGAGI. The CDR3 runs to 11 residues. CDR3 amino acids: CASWGANEQYF. The CDR3 coding sequence is TGTGCCAGCTGGGGGGCGAACGAGCAGTACTTC.

The sample holds a few counts of this clonotype. The CDR3 here is CASSSPGGYNEQFF. CDR3 DNA sequence: TGTGCCAGCAGCTCCCCAGGGGGCTACAATGAGCAGTTCTTC. The chain carries TRBV7-2 and TRBJ2-1; the match to TRBD1 covers 7 bases. Trimming at V came to 4 bases and at J to 3 bases, leaving 3 bases not matched to a gene. Germline V CDR1 and CDR2: SGHTA, FQGNSA. The CDR3 is made up of 14 amino acids.

The V and J genes are TRBV6-2 or TRBV6-3 and TRBJ2-5; D unclear. Trimming cost V 1 base and J 5 bases, with 5 bases left between them. Germline CDR1 and CDR2: MNHEY and SVGEGT. The CDR3 contains 12 residues. CDR3 DNA: TGTGCCAGCAGTTACTTTAAGGAGACCCAGTACTTC. This sequence encodes CASSYFKETQYF.

The chain is built from TRBV7-3 and TRBJ1-1; 8 positions match TRBD1. The CDR3 is 14 residues long. Germline lookup yields CDR1 SGHTA and CDR2 FQGTGA. V lost 4 bases, J lost 9 bases, and 10 bases stayed unmatched. DNA of the CDR3: TGTGCCAGCAGCTCCCCCGGACAGGGCTCGAAAGCTTTCTTT. Protein product: CASSSPGQGSKAFF.

In this sample, this clonotype turned up many times. The CDR3 sequence is CASSFPGLVYNEQFF. Here the CDR3 DNA reads TGTGCCAGCAGCTTTCCGGGACTAGTCTACAATGAGCAGTTCTTC. The rearrangement joins TRBV7-2 to TRBJ2-1; TRBD2 matches 8 bases. Trimming at V came to 3 bases and at J to 3 bases, leaving 4 bases not matched to a gene. CDR1 is SGHTA and CDR2 is FQGNSA in the germline V gene. The CDR3 extends over 15 amino acids.

This clonotype was detected only a few times. DNA for the CDR3: TGTGCCAGCAGCTTAGCCACAGGGTCCCTCGGGGAGACCCAGTACTTC. This gives the protein CASSLATGSLGETQYF. The rearrangement joins TRBV11-2 to TRBJ2-5; maybe TRBD1 (6 bases). The CDR3 runs to 16 residues. Between the trimmed V and J ends, which lost 1 base and 5 bases, there was a span of 17 bases. From germline, CDR1 is SGHAT and CDR2 FQNNGV.

The V call is TRBV14, the J call TRBJ2-7; 9 nucleotides agree with TRBD1. CDR3 size: 15 residues. CDR1 and CDR2 from the germline V gene are SGHDN and FVKESK. J lost 4 bases, V lost 1 base, and 5 bases had no gene match. DNA of the CDR3: TGTGCCAGCAGCCAAGTGGGACAGGGAGGTTACGAGCAGTACTTC. It specifies CASSQVGQGGYEQYF.

The sample holds a few counts of this clonotype. The chain recombines TRBV9 with TRBJ2-2; D call uncertain. With 0 bases removed from V and 2 bases from J, the gap between germline ends came to 14 bases. Germline V gene lookup returns CDR1 SGDLS and CDR2 YYNGEE. The CDR3 has 17 residues. The CDR3 DNA reads TGTGCCAGCAGCGTAGGAGTATCACACCCCAACACCGGGGAGCTGTTTTTT. The encoded protein is CASSVGVSHPNTGELFF.

In regard to this clonotype: The junction departs from the called germline gene at one end, perhaps through a read error. V gene TRBV7-6 combines with J gene TRBJ2-1, with TRBD2 as a possible D gene (6 bases). CDR1 and CDR2 (germline): SGHVS, FNYEAQ. The CDR3 is 14 amino acids. The CDR3 protein is CASSLAQNNNEQFF. Here the CDR3 DNA reads TGTGCCAGCAGCCTAGCGCAAAACAACAATGAGCAGTTCTTC. Using reference TRBV7-6 and TRBJ2-1 for the parts outside the CDR3, the full variable domain is GAGVSQSPRYKVTKRGQDVALRCDPISGHVSLYWYRQALGQGPEFLTYFNYEAQQDKSGLPNDRFSAERPEGSISTLTIQRTEQRDSAMYRCASSLAQNNNEQFFGPGTRLTVL.

This sequence joins TRBV5-1 and TRBJ2-7; TRBD1 aligns across 9 bases. CDR1 and CDR2 (germline): SGHRS, YFSETQ. Germline trimming cut 4 bases from V and 5 bases from J; bases unmatched to any gene: 7. This CDR3 is built from 14 residues. The CDR3 bases are TGCGCCAGCAGCCTGACAGGGGGTGTCAACGAGCAGTACTTC. Residues: CASSLTGGVNEQYF.

This clonotype appeared a few times. The chain couples TRBV6-4 to TRBJ2-1, with 14 bases that match TRBD2. This CDR3 has 16 residues. Germline V gene sequence: CDR1 MRHNA, CDR2 SNTAGT. V lost 3 bases and J lost 8; bases outside the gene matches: 6. CDR3 protein: CASSDSGTSGSDEQFF. The CDR3 DNA reads TGTGCCAGCAGTGATTCCGGGACTAGCGGGAGCGATGAGCAGTTCTTC.

J is TRBJ2-1 and V is TRBV6-1; 7 bases match TRBD2. The CDR3 runs to 15 residues. Germline V gene data show CDR1 as MNHNS and CDR2 as SASEGT. Unmatched junction bases numbered 5, after V lost 5 bases and J lost 1 base. The CDR3 DNA reads TGTGCCAGCAGTCGGACTAGTTTGTCCTACAATGAGCAGTTCTTC. Translation: CASSRTSLSYNEQFF.

This clonotype was seen ten or more times. This chain links TRBV2 with TRBJ2-1; D may be TRBD1 (5 bases). The V gene's germline CDR1 is SNHLY and CDR2 FYNNEI. Trimming cost V 4 bases and J 6 bases, with 13 bases left between them. This CDR3 is built from 14 residues. The CDR3 nucleotides read TGTGCCAGCAGTGCCACAGGAAATATCAATGAGCAGTTCTTC. It encodes CASSATGNINEQFF.

This chain joins TRBV28 and TRBJ2-7; TRBD2 matches at 7 bases. V shed 7 bases, J shed 0 bases, and the junction held 9 bases outside the gene matches. CDR1 is MDHEN, CDR2 SYDVKM, per germline. This CDR3 spans 15 amino acids. For the CDR3, the DNA is TGTGCCAGCAAATTGCGGGGGACCTTCTCCTACGAGCAGTACTTC. Translating it yields CASKLRGTFSYEQYF. The complete variable domain, with remaining parts taken from reference TRBV28 and TRBJ2-7, reads DVKVTQSSRYLVKRTGEKVFLECVQDMDHENMFWYRQDPGLGLRLIYFSYDVKMKEKGDIPEGYSVSREKKERFSLILESASTNQTSMYLCASKLRGTFSYEQYFGPGTRLTVT.